The clone carrying this T cell receptor (beta chain) was seen ten or more times. This entry belongs to a study of T cell repertoires in cytomegalovirus infection. Study context: CMV infection and matching HLA type were both indicated by public TCR beta signatures.

V gave up 5 bases and J gave up 10 bases; unmatched junction bases: 15. Germline V lookup: CDR1 SGHTA, CDR2 FQGNSA. The CDR3 covers 17 residues. TCRdb processed the reads anew with MiXCR; each CDR3 protein has one entry. The sample includes approximately 500,000 distinct CDR3 sequences, around 27% seen only once; the top ten take less than 15%. Sequencing input: PBMCs. The V gene is TRBV7-2, the J gene TRBJ2-1, with 12 positions matching TRBD2. This receptor was identified in a human donor in good health (CMV status not recorded). Some clones in this sample may be carry-over from other donors' samples. CDR3 sequence reads: CASSPTTTSGRRREQFF. The CDR3 coding sequence is TGTGCCAGCAGCCCAACCACGACTAGCGGGAGAAGGCGAGAGCAGTTCTTC.